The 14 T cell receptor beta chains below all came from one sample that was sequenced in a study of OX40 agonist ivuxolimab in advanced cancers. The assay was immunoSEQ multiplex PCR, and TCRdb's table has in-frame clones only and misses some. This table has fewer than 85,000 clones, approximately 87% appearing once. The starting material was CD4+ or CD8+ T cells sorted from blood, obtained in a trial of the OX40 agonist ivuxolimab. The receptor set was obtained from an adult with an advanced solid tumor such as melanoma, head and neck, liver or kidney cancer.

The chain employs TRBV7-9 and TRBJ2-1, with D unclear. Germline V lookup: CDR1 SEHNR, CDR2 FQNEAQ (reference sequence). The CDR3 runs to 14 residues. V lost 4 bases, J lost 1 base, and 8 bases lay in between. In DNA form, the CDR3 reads TGTGCCAGCAGCTGGGCCTTTTCCTACAATGAGCAGTTCTTC. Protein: CASSWAFSYNEQFF.

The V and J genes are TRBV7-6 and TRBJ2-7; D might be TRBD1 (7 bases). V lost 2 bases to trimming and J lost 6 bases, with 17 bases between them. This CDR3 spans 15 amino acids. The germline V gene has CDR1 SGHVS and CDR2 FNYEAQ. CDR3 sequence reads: CASSLLSQGGGEQYF. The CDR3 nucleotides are TGTGCCAGCAGCTTACTGTCTCAGGGGGGCGGCGAGCAGTACTTC.

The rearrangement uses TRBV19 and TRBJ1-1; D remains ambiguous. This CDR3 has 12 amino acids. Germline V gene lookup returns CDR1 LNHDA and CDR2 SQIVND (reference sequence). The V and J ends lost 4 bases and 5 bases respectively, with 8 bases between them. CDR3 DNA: TGTGCCAGTAGTAGCGGGCGGACTGAAGCTTTCTTT. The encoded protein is CASSSGRTEAFF. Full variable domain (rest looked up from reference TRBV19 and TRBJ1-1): DGGITQSPKYLFRKEGQNVTLSCEQNLNHDAMYWYRQDPGQGLRLIYYSQIVNDFQKGDIAEGYSVSREKKESFPLTVTSAQKNPTAFYLCASSSGRTEAFFGQGTRLTVV.

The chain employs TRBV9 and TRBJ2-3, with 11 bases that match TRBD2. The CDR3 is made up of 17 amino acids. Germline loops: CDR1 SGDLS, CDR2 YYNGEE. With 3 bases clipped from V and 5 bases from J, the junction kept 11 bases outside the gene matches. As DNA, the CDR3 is TGTGCCAGCAGCGCCTTACTCGGGACTAGCGGAATAGATACGCAGTATTTT. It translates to CASSALLGTSGIDTQYF.

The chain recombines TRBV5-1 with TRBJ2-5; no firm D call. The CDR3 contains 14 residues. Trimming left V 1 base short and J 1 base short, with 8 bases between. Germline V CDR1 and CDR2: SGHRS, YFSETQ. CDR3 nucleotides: TGCGCCAGCAGCTTGTCGGGCGTCCAAGAGACCCAGTACTTC. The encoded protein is CASSLSGVQETQYF.

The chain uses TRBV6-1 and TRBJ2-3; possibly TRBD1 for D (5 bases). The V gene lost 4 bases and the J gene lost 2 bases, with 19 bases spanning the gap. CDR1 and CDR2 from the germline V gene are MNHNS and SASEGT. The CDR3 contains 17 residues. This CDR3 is CASSVSYRGSVTDTQYF. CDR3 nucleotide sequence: TGTGCCAGCAGTGTTTCGTATAGGGGCTCGGTCACAGATACGCAGTATTTT.

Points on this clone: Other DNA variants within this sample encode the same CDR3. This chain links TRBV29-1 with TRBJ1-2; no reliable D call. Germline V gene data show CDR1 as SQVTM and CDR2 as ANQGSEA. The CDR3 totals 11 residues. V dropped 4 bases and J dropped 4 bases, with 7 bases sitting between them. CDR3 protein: CSVGQVYGYTF. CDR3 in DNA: TGCAGCGTTGGGCAGGTCTATGGCTACACCTTC.

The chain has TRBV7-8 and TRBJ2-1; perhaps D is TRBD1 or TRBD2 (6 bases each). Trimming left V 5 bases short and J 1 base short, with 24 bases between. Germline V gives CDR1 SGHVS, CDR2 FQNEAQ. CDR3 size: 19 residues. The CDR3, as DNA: TGTGCCAGCAGCCCTTGGCCCCAGGAGGGGGTTGGTTCCTACAATGAGCAGTTCTTC. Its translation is CASSPWPQEGVGSYNEQFF.

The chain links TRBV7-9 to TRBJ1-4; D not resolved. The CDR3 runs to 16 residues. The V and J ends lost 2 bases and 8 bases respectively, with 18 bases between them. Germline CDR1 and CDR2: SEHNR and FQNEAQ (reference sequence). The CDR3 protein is CASSLIGRVQSEKLFF. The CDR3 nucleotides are TGTGCCAGCAGCTTAATAGGGCGTGTTCAATCGGAAAAACTGTTTTTT. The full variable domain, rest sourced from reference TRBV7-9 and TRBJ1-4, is DTGVSQNPRHKITKRGQNVTFRCDPISEHNRLYWYRQTLGQGPEFLTYFQNEAQLEKSRLLSDRFSAERPKGSFSTLEIQRTEQGDSAMYLCASSLIGRVQSEKLFFGSGTQLSVL.

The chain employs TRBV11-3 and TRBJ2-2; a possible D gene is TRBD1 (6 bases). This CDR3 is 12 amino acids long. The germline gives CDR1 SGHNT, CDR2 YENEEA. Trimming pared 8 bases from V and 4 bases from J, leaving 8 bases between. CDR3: CASGQPTGELFF. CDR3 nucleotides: TGTGCCAGCGGACAGCCCACCGGGGAGCTGTTTTTT.

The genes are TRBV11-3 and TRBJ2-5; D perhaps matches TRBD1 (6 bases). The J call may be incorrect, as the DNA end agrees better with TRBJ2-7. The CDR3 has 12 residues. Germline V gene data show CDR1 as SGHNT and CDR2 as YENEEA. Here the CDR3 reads CASRDSSYEQYF. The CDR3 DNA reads TGTGCCAGCAGGGACAGTTCCTACGAGCAGTACTTC.

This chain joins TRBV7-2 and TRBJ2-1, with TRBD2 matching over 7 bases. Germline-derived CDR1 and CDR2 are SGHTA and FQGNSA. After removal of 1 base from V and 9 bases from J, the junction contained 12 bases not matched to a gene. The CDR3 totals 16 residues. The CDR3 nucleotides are TGTGCCAGCAGCTTAGTATCGGGCGGGAGCGGTGGTGAGCAGTTCTTC. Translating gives CASSLVSGGSGGEQFF.

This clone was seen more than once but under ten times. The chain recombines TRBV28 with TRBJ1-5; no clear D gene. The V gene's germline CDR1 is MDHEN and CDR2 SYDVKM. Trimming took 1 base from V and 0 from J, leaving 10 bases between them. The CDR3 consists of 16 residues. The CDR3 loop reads CASSLLSGISNQPQHF. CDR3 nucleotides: TGTGCCAGCAGTTTATTATCTGGGATTAGCAATCAGCCCCAGCATTTT. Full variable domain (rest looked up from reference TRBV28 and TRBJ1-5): DVKVTQSSRYLVKRTGEKVFLECVQDMDHENMFWYRQDPGLGLRLIYFSYDVKMKEKGDIPEGYSVSREKKERFSLILESASTNQTSMYLCASSLLSGISNQPQHFGDGTRLSIL.

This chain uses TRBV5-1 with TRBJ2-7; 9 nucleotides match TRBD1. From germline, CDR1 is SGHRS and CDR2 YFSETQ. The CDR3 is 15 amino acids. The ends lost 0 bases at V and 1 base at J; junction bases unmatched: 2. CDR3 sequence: CASSLGGTGSYEQYF. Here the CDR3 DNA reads TGCGCCAGCAGCTTGGGGGGGACAGGGTCCTACGAGCAGTACTTC.